These 18 T cell receptor beta chains originate from one sample sequenced in a study of CD8+ T cells in alopecia areata. RNA was extracted and reverse transcribed into cDNA as the sequencing template. The table came from immunoSEQ multiplex PCR; TCRdb's copy has only in-frame clones and leaves some out. Observed in the sample are around 100,000 clones, none of them singletons. The sample consisted of lesional skin. These receptor sequences come from a C3H/HeJ mouse with alopecia areata. The strain's MHC: H2-k.

At least ten counts were recorded for this clone. Gene names are mouse gene names. Read sequence stops 4 residues before the CDR3 end, and the germline J gene provides the missing end. The chain is built from TRBV13-3 and TRBJ2-7, with D tentatively TRBD2 (6 bases). Germline V gene lookup returns CDR1 NNHDY and CDR2 SYVADS. Trimming took 0 bases from V and 3 from J, leaving 10 bases between them. This CDR3 comprises 14 residues. The CDR3 bases that were read are TGTGCCAGCAGTGATGCATTGGGGGTCTAT. The encoded protein is CASSDALGVY. In full, the CDR3 reads CASSDALGVYEQYF.

This clone was counted between two and nine times. Mouse names are used for the genes. The read terminates 4 residues ahead of where the CDR3 ends, so the germline J gene completes it. The chain joins TRBV13-3 to TRBJ1-2; 7 nucleotides line up with TRBD1. The CDR3 has 13 residues. The germline CDR1 and CDR2 sequences are NNHDY and SYVADS. This chain's CDR3 is CASSDARQGDYTF. CDR3 DNA (partial): TGTGCCAGCAGTGATGCCCGACAGGGC.

As regards this clone: Genes here carry mouse names. The CDR3 extends 4 residues past the end of the read, so its final part is completed from the germline J gene. This chain links TRBV19 with TRBJ2-1; unclear D gene. Germline V gives CDR1 FNHDT, CDR2 SITEND (reference sequence). This CDR3 is built from 12 residues. Trimming removed 2 bases from V and 6 bases from J, with 6 bases in between. The sequenced CDR3 bases are TGTGCCAGCAGTATGTACAGTGCT. Protein sequence: CASSMYSA. The whole CDR3 sequence is CASSMYSAEQFF.

At least ten counts were recorded for this clone. Mouse gene names and germline throughout. The CDR3 end is not reached by the read, which stops 4 residues before it; the germline J gene fills it in. The chain couples TRBV19 to TRBJ2-1; 8 bases line up with TRBD2. J gave up 2 bases and V 1 base, and 5 bases lay outside the gene matches. The CDR3 sequence is 16 residues long. CDR1 FNHDT and CDR2 SITEND come from the germline V gene (reference sequence). The chain's CDR3 is CASSITLGGYYAEQFF. CDR3 bases read: TGTGCCAGCAGTATAACGCTGGGGGGATACTATGCT.

About this clone itself: Gene names are the mouse ones. The read is 4 residues too short to cover the CDR3 end, so that end is filled in from the germline J gene. V and J are TRBV29 and TRBJ2-5, with D maybe TRBD2 (6 bases). V gave up 5 bases and J gave up 3 bases, with 9 bases separating them. Germline V gene data show CDR1 as MSHET and CDR2 as SYDVDS. The CDR3 is 13 residues long. The CDR3 bases that were read are TGTGCTAGCAGTCGGGACTTTCAAGAC. It is translated as CASSRDFQD. The entire CDR3 is CASSRDFQDTQYF.

About this clone itself: Here the gene names and germline are mouse. Read coverage stops 4 residues before the CDR3 terminus; the germline J gene supplies the remainder. The chain employs TRBV1 and TRBJ2-2, with 9 bases identical to TRBD2. J gave up 4 bases and V 0 bases, and 3 bases lay outside the gene matches. Germline lookup yields CDR1 NSQYPW and CDR2 LRSPGD (reference sequence). This CDR3 is built from 16 residues. Partial CDR3 DNA: TGCACCTGCAGTGCAGATCCCTGGGGGGGCACCGGG. Translating gives CTCSADPWGGTG. The CDR3 reads in full as CTCSADPWGGTGQLYF.

The table lists this clone with a few counts. Genes here carry mouse names. The CDR3 end lies 4 residues beyond the end of the read and is filled in from the germline J gene. V is TRBV17 and J is TRBJ2-1; D is perhaps TRBD2 (6 bases). Germline V CDR1 and CDR2: MNHDT, YYDKIL. V shed 3 bases and J shed 3 bases, with 9 bases lying between them. This CDR3 has 14 residues. CDR3 DNA, as far as it was read: TGTGCTAGCAGTAGTCTGGGGTTCTATGCT. It codes for CASSSLGFYA. The whole CDR3 sequence reads CASSSLGFYAEQFF.

Turning to this clone: DNA and listed protein disagree at residue 13, so the protein shown here was translated from the DNA. Here the gene names and germline are mouse. The read terminates 3 residues ahead of where the CDR3 ends, so the germline J gene completes it. The chain has TRBV5 and TRBJ1-3; 8 nucleotides align to TRBD1. Germline CDR1 LGHNA, CDR2 YNLKQL (reference sequence). Losses at the gene ends were 4 bases for V and 0 bases for J; bases not matched to a gene: 5. The CDR3 has 16 amino acids. CDR3 in amino acids: CASSPGQGLSGNTLYF. Incomplete CDR3 DNA: TGTGCCAGCAGCCCCGGACAGGGTCTTTCTGGAAATACG.

Note on this clone: TCRdb's protein and the translated DNA diverge at residue 11; the protein reported here is the translation of the DNA. Gene names are the mouse ones. The CDR3 end is not reached by the read, which stops 3 residues before it; the germline J gene fills it in. The chain has TRBV13-1 and TRBJ1-3; D might be TRBD1 (6 bases). Germline lookup yields CDR1 NSHNY and CDR2 SYGAGN. The CDR3 consists of 14 residues. V was clipped by 6 bases and J by 3 bases, with 13 bases between them. The sequenced part of the CDR3 DNA is TGTGCCAGCACCAACAGGGAAAGTGGAAATACG. Encoded protein: CASTNRESGNT. The full-length CDR3 reads as CASTNRESGNTLYF.

This clone was observed a handful of times. Germline and genes: mouse. The read falls 4 residues short of the CDR3 end, and the missing part is taken from the germline J gene. The chain carries TRBV1 and TRBJ1-1; 9 nucleotides align to TRBD1. Germline CDR1 NSQYPW, CDR2 LRSPGD (reference sequence). With V trimmed by 6 bases and J by 3 bases, 8 bases remained unmatched. CDR3 size: 15 residues. The sequenced CDR3 bases are TGCACCTGCAGAGAGAACAGGGGGCGGGACACA. Translated: CTCRENRGRDT. The full CDR3 is CTCRENRGRDTEVFF.

Only a few counts were recorded for this clone. Germline and genes here are mouse. The sequenced fragment ends 4 residues before the CDR3 boundary, so the rest is inferred from the germline J gene. This chain uses TRBV13-1 with TRBJ2-4, with 7 bases aligning to TRBD1. Germline assignment: CDR1 NSHNY and CDR2 SYGAGN. This CDR3 comprises 13 residues. V gave up 5 bases and J gave up 3 bases; unmatched junction bases: 3. The CDR3 spells CASSSGGQNTLYF. The DNA read from the CDR3 is TGTGCCAGCAGCTCAGGGGGACAAAAC.

This clone was detected a few times. The germline and genes are mouse ones. From the germline J gene comes the end of the CDR3, since the read stops 4 residues before it. The chain combines TRBV1 with TRBJ2-7; the match to TRBD2 covers 8 bases. J gave up 2 bases and V 2 bases, and 2 bases lay outside the gene matches. The CDR3 sequence is 14 residues long. CDR1 and CDR2 (germline): NSQYPW, LRSPGD (reference sequence). The CDR3 bases that were read are TGCACCTGCAGTGCAACGGACTGGGCCTAT. As protein: CTCSATDWAY. The complete CDR3 protein is CTCSATDWAYEQYF.

There are many counts of this clone. These gene names are mouse names. The read ends 4 residues shy of where the CDR3 ends; the end is completed using the germline J gene. The gene calls are TRBV13-3 and TRBJ2-1; 9 bases fit TRBD1. The length of the CDR3 is 13 residues. V was pared by 8 bases and J by 4 bases, with 4 bases of the junction left unmatched. The germline gives CDR1 NNHDY, CDR2 SYVADS. The chain's CDR3 is CARPGQGYAEQFF. CDR3 DNA, as far as it was read: TGTGCCAGACCGGGACAGGGATATGCT.

This clone was counted between two and nine times. Gene names are the mouse ones. The CDR3 extends 4 residues past the end of the read, so its final part is completed from the germline J gene. This chain connects TRBV13-3 to TRBJ2-5; TRBD2 aligns across 7 bases. Germline assignment: CDR1 NNHDY and CDR2 SYVADS. The CDR3 has 14 amino acids. The covered CDR3 bases are TGTGCCAGCAGTGGGGGGGGTTCGCGGGAC. Amino acid sequence: CASSGGGSRD. The entire CDR3 protein reads CASSGGGSRDTQYF.

The sample holds a few counts of this clone. Here the gene names and germline are mouse. The CDR3 goes on 4 residues after the read ends, and that part is filled in from the germline J gene. This chain links TRBV19 with TRBJ2-1, with 9 positions matching TRBD2. The junction had 7 bases not matched to a gene; V was cut back by 6 bases and J by 3 bases. The CDR3 runs 15 residues. The V gene's germline CDR1 is FNHDT and CDR2 SITEND (reference sequence). CDR3 DNA (partial): TGTGCCAGCACCCCCCGACTGGGGGTCTATGCT. Its protein product is CASTPRLGVYA. The CDR3 in its entirety is CASTPRLGVYAEQFF.

This clone was counted between two and nine times. At residue 13, the translated DNA and the protein in TCRdb do not agree; the protein given here is derived from the DNA. Germline and genes: mouse. The DNA ends 3 residues before the CDR3 does, and the rest of the CDR3 is filled in from the germline J gene. The rearrangement uses TRBV1 and TRBJ1-6; D is undetermined. TRBJ1-6 is annotated as an ORF whose role is uncertain. Germline lookup yields CDR1 NSQYPW and CDR2 LRSPGD (reference sequence). V lost 0 bases to trimming and J lost 5 bases, with 11 bases between them. The CDR3 length is 16 residues. The chain's CDR3 is CTCSADRWGDNSPLYF. The CDR3 bases that were read are TGCACCTGCAGTGCAGATCGATGGGGAGATAATTCGCCC.

This clone was observed at least ten times. Genes here carry mouse names. The sequence runs out 4 residues before the end of the CDR3; the remainder is reconstructed from the germline J gene. The chain has TRBV13-3 and TRBJ2-3, with TRBD2 identical over 12 bases. This CDR3 region has 14 residues. The germline CDR1 and CDR2 sequences are NNHDY and SYVADS. The V segment lost 7 bases and the J segment 4 bases; nucleotides outside the gene matches: 4. CDR3 in amino acids: CASPDWGGPETLYF. The CDR3 DNA, read in part, is TGTGCCAGCCCTGACTGGGGGGGCCCAGAA.

In regard to this clone: Gene names refer to mouse genes. The sequence runs out 4 residues before the end of the CDR3; the remainder is reconstructed from the germline J gene. This chain connects TRBV13-3 to TRBJ2-2, with 10 bases identical to TRBD2. This CDR3 has 16 residues. The germline CDR1 and CDR2 sequences are NNHDY and SYVADS. J gave up 0 bases and V 5 bases, and 4 bases lay outside the gene matches. The covered CDR3 bases are TGTGCCAGCAGACCACTGGGGGGGGCAAACACCGGG. Amino acid sequence: CASRPLGGANTG. The entire CDR3 is CASRPLGGANTGQLYF.